The present entry profiles one TCR beta chain with its context. The data stem from a study of blood T cell repertoires in COVID-19. Across the study: Acute and convalescent COVID-19 samples came from the United States, Italy and Spain. Sample material is recorded as cDNA or gDNA derived from T cells, B-cell-depleted T cells, or PBMCs.

Original data processing: Amplification with reference gene primers provided the estimates of nucleated cell counts. TCRdb's copy holds only in-frame clones and misses some; the assay was immunoSEQ multiplex PCR. V and J calls and clone size are those listed in that table; D and trimming were worked out from the DNA. The sample consists of 300,000 to 350,000 clones, about nine tenths of them appearing once. The V gene's germline CDR1 is SGHDT and CDR2 YYEEEE. The ends were cut back, 4 bases at V and 6 bases at J, with 17 bases in the middle. The CDR3 contains 14 residues. The receptor's source is a man aged 18 to 29 with active or convalescent COVID-19. The chain couples TRBV5-6 to TRBJ2-7, with D possibly being TRBD2 (6 bases). The sequenced material came from peripheral blood. CDR3 in amino acids: CASSAAIRRGEQYF. For the CDR3, the DNA is TGTGCCAGCAGCGCAGCTATAAGGAGGGGCGAGCAGTACTTC. The variable domain in full, with the rest retrieved from reference TRBV5-6 and TRBJ2-7, is DAGVTQSPTHLIKTRGQQVTLRCSPKSGHDTVSWYQQALGQGPQFIFQYYEEEERQRGNFPDRFSGHQFPNYSSELNVNALLLGDSALYLCASSAAIRRGEQYFGPGTRLTVT.